This T cell receptor (beta chain) originates from a study of Ad26.COV2.S vaccination and SARS-CoV-2 variants. Indicated treatment: roughly 19 received Ad26.COV2.S at low or high dose, single or two shots; about five received placebo; per-sample allocation not given. Repertoires come from day 63 after the first vaccine or placebo injection. The shot given was an Ad26 vector that makes Wuhan-strain SARS-CoV-2 spike. Germline V gene lookup returns CDR1 MNHEY and CDR2 SMNVEV (reference sequence). The CDR3 is 13 residues long. V shed 6 bases and J shed 5 bases, with 11 bases lying between them. TCRdb's copy holds only in-frame clones and misses some; the assay was immunoSEQ multiplex PCR. The sample carries 300,000 to 350,000 clones, 88% recorded once.

Sample: peripheral blood, taken in a trial of Ad26.COV2.S vaccine versus placebo. The TCR comes from a person aged 18-65 years who received the Ad26.COV2.S COVID-19 vaccine or a placebo. This sequence joins TRBV27 and TRBJ1-5; no clear D gene. In DNA form, the CDR3 reads TGTGCCAGCAGCCAACAAGTTCATCAGCCCCAGCATTTT. Translation gives CASSQQVHQPQHF.